This T cell receptor (beta chain) was documented in a study of T-cell memory formation after mild COVID-19 (dated by TCRdb to about 2021). Regarding the complete study: Most TCR sequence clusters were specific to one of the two donors. In two donors, T-cell clones that expanded and contracted after mild COVID-19 were followed by sequencing TCRalpha and TCRbeta repertoires longitudinally. Two young, previously healthy adult volunteers, one female and one male, were included in the cohort.

CDR1 and CDR2, looked up from the germline V gene, are MNHEY and SVGAGI. Deletion took 4 bases off V and 5 bases off J, with a span of 11 bases between the germline ends. The CDR3 starts with the cysteine, ends with the phenylalanine, and has 13 residues. The entry retains the CDR3 DNA only, 39 bases that are in frame from base 1. The listed sequencing device is Illumina NovaSeq 6000. Using 5'RACE with constant-segment primers, TCRalpha and TCRbeta cDNA libraries were constructed, with sample barcodes and unique molecular identifiers added in the process. RNA was extracted from every sample with Trizol reagent. The libraries were amplified in two PCR steps, and the second step added a second sample barcode and Illumina TruSeq adapters. Sequencing of libraries was performed on an Illumina NovaSeq with 2 x 150 bp paired-end reads. Per the original workflow: Reads were demultiplexed and collapsed into UMI-guided consensus sequences with migec v1.2.7. With mixcr v2.1.11, UMI consensuses were aligned to TRA and TRB V and J templates and assembled into clonotypes. Clonotypes were classified as expanded or contracted when called significant by both edgeR and NoisET, with noise models trained on biological replicates. edgeR calls used a false discovery rate-adjusted p below 0.01 and a log2 fold-change threshold of 1. As an exploratory analysis of dynamics, PCA with hierarchical clustering was applied to max-normalized trajectories of the 1000 most abundant clonotypes. The CD4 or CD8 phenotype of responding clones was assigned using the separately sequenced CD4+ and CD8+ repertoires. Using fastp trimming at Q25 and MiXCR clonotype assembly, TCRdb reanalyzed the public sequencing data and kept in-frame beta chains. Each record represents a unique CDR3 protein, reported with the most common genes and DNA among its rows. The V and J calls reflect TCRdb's pipeline rather than the authors' work. The sample table contains 50,000 or so distinct CDR3 sequences; only one count was recorded for 12% of them. The top ten constitute more than 20% of the sample.

A word on this clonotype: What antigen it recognizes has not been identified. Base-call qualities are not available, and no considerably larger clone is one nucleotide away.

The paper's findings and limits, for the study overall: The study covered only a couple of mild cases, and larger cohorts including severe cases with pre-infection samples were considered necessary. Clones that contracted from day 15 to 85 showed balanced CD4/CD8 phenotypes, whereas a second wave of clones that expanded from day 15 to 37 leaned towards CD4+. Some responding clones were detected in pre-infection memory, suggesting pre-existing cross-reactive memory T cells joined the SARS-CoV-2 response. Contracting CD4+ clones appeared mostly in the CM and EM memory subsets, whereas CD8+ clones were enriched in EMRA. SARS-CoV-2 specificity was not confirmed for the second-wave clones peaking on day 37.

PBMCs were isolated by Ficoll-Paque density gradient centrifugation. The sequence is built from TRBV6-5 and TRBJ1-2; no D gene can be assigned with confidence. Material for sequencing was PBMCs or a T cell subset sorted from them (not recorded which). The source is a man between 18 and 29 years old who had mild COVID-19 (a few samples of this study predate the infection). The sample titles of this study are shuffled in the database, so cell type and time point are left out; the donor was told from shared clones. The sequence in DNA is TGTGCCAGCAGTTCGCGTTTGGGGTATGGCTACACCTTC. Translation gives CASSSRLGYGYTF.